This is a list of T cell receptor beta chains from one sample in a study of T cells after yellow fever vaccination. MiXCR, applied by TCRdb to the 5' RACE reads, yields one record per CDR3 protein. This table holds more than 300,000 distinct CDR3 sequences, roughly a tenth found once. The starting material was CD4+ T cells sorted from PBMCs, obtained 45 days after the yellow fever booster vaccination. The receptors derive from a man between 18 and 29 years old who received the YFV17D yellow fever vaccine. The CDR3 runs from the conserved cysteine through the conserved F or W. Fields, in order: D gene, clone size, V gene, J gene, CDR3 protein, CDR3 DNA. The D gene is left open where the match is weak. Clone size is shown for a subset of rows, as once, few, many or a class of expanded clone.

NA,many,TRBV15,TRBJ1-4,CATSLRRMGTNEKLFF,TGTGCCACCAGCCTTCGCAGGATGGGAACTAATGAAAAACTGTTTTTT
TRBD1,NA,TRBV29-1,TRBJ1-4,CSVGTGATNEKLFF,TGCAGCGTTGGGACAGGCGCAACTAATGAAAAACTGTTTTTT
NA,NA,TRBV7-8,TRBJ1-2,CASSLWGDYYGYTF,TGTGCCAGCAGCCTCTGGGGGGATTACTATGGCTACACCTTC
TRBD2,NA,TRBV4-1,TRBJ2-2,CASSQDYQRGWTGELFF,TGCGCCAGCAGCCAAGATTACCAGCGGGGATGGACCGGGGAGCTGTTTTTT
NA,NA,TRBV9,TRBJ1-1,CASSAPGRGANTEAFF,TGTGCCAGCAGTGCCCCAGGGCGTGGGGCGAACACTGAAGCTTTCTTT
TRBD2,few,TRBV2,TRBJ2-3,CASSSGGSKTDTQYF,TGTGCCAGCAGTAGCGGGGGGTCGAAGACAGATACGCAGTATTTT
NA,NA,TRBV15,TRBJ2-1,CATQSDRSSYNEQFF,TGTGCCACCCAATCGGACAGAAGCTCCTACAATGAGCAGTTCTTC
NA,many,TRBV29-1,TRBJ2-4,CSVDLLGDIQYF,TGCAGCGTTGACCTCCTGGGGGACATTCAGTACTTC
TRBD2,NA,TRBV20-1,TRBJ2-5,CSARRAGGDETQYF,TGCAGTGCTAGAAGAGCGGGGGGAGATGAGACCCAGTACTTC
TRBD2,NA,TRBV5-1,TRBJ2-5,CASSPWRGGQETQYF,TGCGCCAGCAGCCCGTGGCGGGGGGGCCAAGAGACCCAGTACTTC
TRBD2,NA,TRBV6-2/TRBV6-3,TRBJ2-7,CASSSRRVGGSYEQYF,TGTGCCAGCAGTTCTCGCCGAGTGGGGGGGTCCTACGAGCAGTACTTC